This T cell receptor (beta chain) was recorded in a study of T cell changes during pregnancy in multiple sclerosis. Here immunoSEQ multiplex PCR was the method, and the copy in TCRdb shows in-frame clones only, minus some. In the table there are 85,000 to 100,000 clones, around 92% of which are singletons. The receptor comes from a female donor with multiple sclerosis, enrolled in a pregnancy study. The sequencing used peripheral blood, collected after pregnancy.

CDR3 residues: CASGLTGVNEQFF. DNA of the CDR3: TGTGCTAGTGGTTTGACAGGGGTCAATGAGCAGTTCTTC. J is TRBJ2-1 and V is TRBV12-5, with 7 nucleotides matching TRBD1. The CDR3 runs 13 residues. V dropped 2 bases and J dropped 6; count of bases not matched to a gene: 1. Germline CDR1 and CDR2: LGHNT and FRNRAP.